The next 21 T cell receptor beta chains were all read from a single sample in a study of blood T cells in healthy people across ages. A second PCR of roughly 7 to 11 cycles used a sample-barcoded 5' primer and a J-beta primer mix. TCRdb fed the 5' RACE reads into MiXCR, producing one record per CDR3 protein. Of more than 1,400,000 distinct CDR3 sequences listed, around 39% were seen once; the top ten hold 7.9%. The sequenced material came from blood. The receptors stem from a woman aged 18-29 years in good health.

The sample holds many counts of this clonotype. V gene TRBV6-6 combines with J gene TRBJ1-2; D is possibly TRBD1 (5 bases). The CDR3 runs to 17 residues. The germline V and J ends were trimmed by 6 bases and 0 bases, with 20 bases remaining between them. Looked up from germline, CDR1 is MNHNY and CDR2 is SVGAGI (reference sequence). This CDR3 is CASSQTLGHGANYGYTF. DNA for the CDR3: TGTGCCAGCAGCCAGACCCTCGGACACGGAGCTAACTATGGCTACACCTTC.

V and J are TRBV5-1 and TRBJ1-2; TRBD1 agrees at 11 bases. After removal of 4 bases from V and 3 bases from J, the junction contained 11 bases not matched to a gene. This CDR3 has 17 residues. The V gene's germline CDR1 is SGHRS and CDR2 YFSETQ. This CDR3 is CASSRNYGQGADYGYTF. The CDR3 DNA reads TGCGCCAGCAGCCGAAACTACGGACAGGGGGCAGACTATGGCTACACCTTC.

The rearrangement uses TRBV25-1 and TRBJ2-1; tentatively, D is TRBD2 (5 bases). The assigned J gene may be wrong: the sequence end matches TRBJ2-7 better. This CDR3 spans 17 amino acids. Looked up from germline, CDR1 is MGHDK and CDR2 is SYGVNS. The CDR3 spells CASSERAAPSSYNEQYF. The CDR3 DNA sequence: TGTGCCAGCAGTGAGAGGGCAGCGCCGAGCTCCTACAATGAGCAGTACTTC.

The chain couples TRBV12-3 or TRBV12-4 to TRBJ2-7; D gene uncertain. The CDR3 is 13 residues long. Deletions cut 7 bases from V and 1 base from J, with 11 bases between. CDR3: CASTSLESYEQYF. The CDR3 nucleotides are TGTGCCAGCACGTCCCTAGAATCCTACGAGCAGTACTTC.

The gene calls are TRBV6-5 and TRBJ2-7, with D perhaps given as TRBD1 or TRBD2 (5 bases each). Trimming removed 5 bases at V and 3 bases at J, with 11 bases between. The CDR3 sequence is 13 residues long. CDR1 MNHEY and CDR2 SVGAGI come from the germline V gene. The CDR3 region has the DNA TGTGCCAGCAGTATAGGGGAGATCTACGAGCAGTACTTC. This sequence encodes CASSIGEIYEQYF.

The chain has TRBV29-1 and TRBJ2-3; 9 nucleotides agree with TRBD2. Trimming at V came to 6 bases and at J to 1 base, leaving 5 bases not matched to a gene. The CDR3 totals 14 residues. Germline lookup yields CDR1 SQVTM and CDR2 ANQGSEA. The CDR3 DNA reads TGCAGCGTGGGGATAGCGGGAGGCACAGATACGCAGTATTTT. Amino acids: CSVGIAGGTDTQYF.

The sample holds a few counts of this clonotype. The CDR3 bases are TGTGCCAGCAGTTTAAAAGGGTTTGCCTACGAGCAGTACTTC. Its protein product is CASSLKGFAYEQYF. The chain employs TRBV28 and TRBJ2-7; D unclear. Trimming removed 2 bases from V and 2 bases from J, with 10 bases in between. This CDR3 region has 14 residues. Germline assignment: CDR1 MDHEN and CDR2 SYDVKM.

The chain carries TRBV9 and TRBJ2-5; TRBD2 matches at 11 bases. CDR3 length equals 15 residues. J was trimmed by 2 bases and V by 2 bases; bases with no gene match: 2. CDR1 and CDR2 (germline): SGDLS, YYNGEE. The DNA of the CDR3 is TGTGCCAGCAGCGTGGGACTAGCGGTTCAAGAGACCCAGTACTTC. The encoded protein is CASSVGLAVQETQYF.

The gene calls are TRBV5-1 and TRBJ2-4, with D unclear. The DNA end is a closer match to TRBJ2-7, so the J assignment may be wrong. Germline CDR1 is SGHRS and CDR2 is YFSETQ. This CDR3 region has 13 residues. The CDR3 sequence: CASSPQCIYEQYF. DNA of the CDR3: TGCGCCAGCAGCCCCCAGTGCATCTACGAGCAGTACTTC.

V gene TRBV7-2 combines with J gene TRBJ1-4; D is undetermined. CDR3 length: 14 amino acids. Germline V lookup: CDR1 SGHTA, CDR2 FQGNSA. Trimming removed 3 bases from V and 7 bases from J, with 12 bases in between. The CDR3 loop is CASSFRSPIEKLFF. Written as DNA, the CDR3 is TGTGCCAGCAGCTTTAGGTCGCCGATTGAAAAACTGTTTTTT.

Here the CDR3 DNA reads TGTGCCAGCAGTAGTTATGGGGTGAAGGCTTTCTTT. Translation gives CASSSYGVKAFF. The gene calls are TRBV28 and TRBJ1-1; no clear D gene. V lost 5 bases, J lost 11 bases, and 15 bases lay in between. This CDR3 has 12 amino acids. Germline-derived CDR1 and CDR2 are MDHEN and SYDVKM.

The V and J genes are TRBV7-8 and TRBJ2-3; D gene ambiguous. V lost 11 bases and J 4 bases, leaving 13 bases between the germline ends. The CDR3 runs to 12 residues. From germline, CDR1 is SGHVS and CDR2 FQNEAQ. This CDR3 is CAAITGADTQYF. In DNA, the CDR3 is TGTGCCGCGATCACGGGCGCAGATACGCAGTATTTT.

This rearrangement joins TRBV21-1 to TRBJ2-5; TRBD2 is taken as the D call from the table, unchecked against the DNA. TRBV21-1 is labeled a pseudogene. The CDR3 loop spans 17 amino acids. CDR3 sequence: CASSKGRDCGAIAAQYF. In DNA, the CDR3 is TGTGCCAGCAGCAAAGGTCGGGACTGCGGGGCCATTGCTGCCCAGTACTTC.

Only a few counts were recorded for this clonotype. The CDR3 region has the DNA TGCGCCAGCAGCCTCTCGGGACAGTCGAACACTGAAGCTTTCTTT. Protein product: CASSLSGQSNTEAFF. V usage is TRBV5-1 and J usage is TRBJ1-1; 7 bases are shared with TRBD1. The CDR3 has 15 residues. Germline CDR1 SGHRS, CDR2 YFSETQ. Unmatched junction bases numbered 7, after V lost 4 bases and J lost 1 base.

Remarks on this clonotype: This sequence may be a read error, since a much larger clone differs from it by one base. The chain joins TRBV6-4 to TRBJ2-7, with a tentative D call TRBD2 (8 bases). This CDR3 has 15 amino acids. Looked up from germline, CDR1 is MRHNA and CDR2 is SNTAGT. CDR3 loop: CASSDSGLGGYERYF. The CDR3 DNA is TGTGCCAGCAGTGACTCGGGACTAGGGGGCTACGAGCGGTACTTC.

The rearrangement links TRBV6-5 to TRBJ1-6, with 7 bases matching TRBD1. V trimming: 6 bases; J trimming: 7 bases; junction bases outside the gene matches: 3. This CDR3 contains 13 residues. Germline CDR1 is MNHEY and CDR2 is SVGAGI. CDR3 nucleotide sequence: TGTGCCAGCAGGGGACAGCAGAATTCACCCCTCCACTTT. Translated, it gives CASRGQQNSPLHF.

The rearrangement uses TRBV20-1 and TRBJ1-1; D is unclear. CDR3 length equals 12 residues. Looked up from germline, CDR1 is DFQATT and CDR2 is SNEGSKA (reference sequence). Deletions cut 6 bases from V and 11 bases from J, with 19 bases between. The chain's CDR3 is CSAWMIGQKAFF. The CDR3, as DNA: TGCAGTGCCTGGATGATAGGGCAGAAGGCTTTCTTT.

The genes are TRBV30 and TRBJ2-5; a weak D match, TRBD1 (6 bases). The CDR3 has 15 residues. Trimming cost V 1 base and J 5 bases, with 17 bases left between them. CDR1 is GTSNPN, CDR2 SVGIG, per germline (reference sequence). CDR3 DNA: TGTGCCTGGAGTGCCATGGACAGACCGGGGGAGACCCAGTACTTC. It is translated as CAWSAMDRPGETQYF. The entire variable domain, with the rest obtained from reference TRBV30 and TRBJ2-5, is as follows: SQTIHQWPATLVQPVGSPLSLECTVEGTSNPNLYWYRQAAGRGLQLLFYSVGIGQISSEVPQNLSASRPQDRQFILSSKKLLLSDSGFYLCAWSAMDRPGETQYFGPGTRLLVL.

This chain connects TRBV12-3 or TRBV12-4 to TRBJ2-2; maybe TRBD1 (6 bases). Trimming removed 6 bases at V and 2 bases at J, with 16 bases between. CDR3 length: 16 residues. This chain's CDR3 is CASSPVGQRNTGELFF. The DNA for the CDR3 is TGTGCCAGCAGCCCTGTGGGACAAAGAAACACCGGGGAGCTGTTTTTT.

This clonotype was counted only a few times. This chain joins TRBV12-3 or TRBV12-4 and TRBJ2-1, with 15 bases identical to TRBD2. The CDR3 runs 18 residues. J gave up 4 bases and V 4 bases, and 8 bases lay outside the gene matches. In DNA, the CDR3 is TGTGCCAGCAGTTCTCGAGGACTAGCGGGGGGGGGATACAATGAGCAGTTCTTC. It is translated as CASSSRGLAGGGYNEQFF.

In its sample, this clonotype was seen a few times. An end of the junction does not agree with germline; a read error may underlie this. The CDR3 nucleotides read TGTGCCAGCAGGGAAGGGACAACCTCACCCCTCCACTTT. Translation: CASREGTTSPLHF. V is TRBV6-1 and J is TRBJ1-6; TRBD1 might be the D (6 bases). The CDR3 spans 13 residues. Germline V gives CDR1 MNHNS, CDR2 SASEGT.